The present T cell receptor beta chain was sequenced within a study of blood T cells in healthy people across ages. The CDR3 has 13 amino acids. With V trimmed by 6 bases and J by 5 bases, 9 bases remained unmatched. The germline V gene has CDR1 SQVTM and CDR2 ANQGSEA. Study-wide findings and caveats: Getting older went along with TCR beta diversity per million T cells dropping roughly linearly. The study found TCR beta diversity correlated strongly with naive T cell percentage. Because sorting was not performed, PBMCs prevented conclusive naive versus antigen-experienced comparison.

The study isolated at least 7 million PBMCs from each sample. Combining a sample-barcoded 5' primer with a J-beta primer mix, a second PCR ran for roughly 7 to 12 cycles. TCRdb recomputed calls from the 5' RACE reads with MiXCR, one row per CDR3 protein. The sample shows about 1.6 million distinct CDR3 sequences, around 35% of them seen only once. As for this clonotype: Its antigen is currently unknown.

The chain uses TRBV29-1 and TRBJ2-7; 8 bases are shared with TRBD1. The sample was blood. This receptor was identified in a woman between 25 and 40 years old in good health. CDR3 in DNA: TGCAGCGTAACCGGGACAGGCTATGACGAGCAGTACTTC. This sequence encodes CSVTGTGYDEQYF.